The rows below give T cell receptor beta chains drawn from one sample of a study of blood T cells in healthy people across ages. TCRdb reanalysed the 5' RACE reads using MiXCR and keeps one entry per CDR3 protein. The profile shows nearly 1 million distinct CDR3 sequences, just over 50% of them singletons. Sequenced material: blood. The receptors were sampled from a woman aged 60-75 years in good health. The CDR3 runs from the conserved cysteine through the conserved F or W. A D gene is named only where the DNA matches it firmly. Clone sizes are given selectively: once, few, many, or a class where the clone is expanded.

v_call	clone_size	cdr3_length	d_call	j_call	cdr3_nt	cdr3_aa
TRBV28	.	15	.	TRBJ2-3	TGTGCCAGCAGTTACAGGGGAGGTGTTACAGATACGCAGTATTTT	CASSYRGGVTDTQYF
TRBV11-2	.	13	TRBD2	TRBJ2-1	TGTGCCAGCAGTCGCAGACTAGCGGGAGAGCAGTTCTTC	CASSRRLAGEQFF
TRBV20-1	.	16	.	TRBJ2-5	TGCAGTGCTAGACTCATACGGGGGTACCCATCGGAGACCCAGTACTTC	CSARLIRGYPSETQYF
TRBV28	.	13	.	TRBJ2-5	TGTGCCAGCACCCCGACAGGACAAGAGACCCAGTACTTC	CASTPTGQETQYF
TRBV29-1	.	10	.	TRBJ1-5	TGCAGCGTCCCTGATCAGCCCCAGCATTTT	CSVPDQPQHF
TRBV5-1	.	23	TRBD1	TRBJ2-7	TGCGCCAGCAGCTTGTCAAATTCGGCTGGCAAAGGGGGCTGGGCATGGCTACGGGATGAGCAGTACTTC	CASSLSNSAGKGGWAWLRDEQYF
TRBV28	few	11	.	TRBJ2-7	TGTGCCAGCGGTTGGAGTGGCGAGCAGTACTTC	CASGWSGEQYF
TRBV6-5	.	16	.	TRBJ2-4	TGTGCCAGCAGTTACTCGGAAGCCCTAGCCAAAAACATTCAGTACTTC	CASSYSEALAKNIQYF
TRBV28	.	15	TRBD2	TRBJ2-3	TGTGCCAGCAGGCCACGCGGGAGGGGAACAGATACGCAGTATTTT	CASRPRGRGTDTQYF
TRBV11-2	.	17	TRBD2	TRBJ2-7	TGTGCCAGCAGCTTTAGGACTAGCGCATTCCGAGACTACGAGCAGTACTTC	CASSFRTSAFRDYEQYF
TRBV29-1	few	15	.	TRBJ2-7	TGCAGCGTTGCACTTCATCTCTTTGGGGCTGACGAGCAGTACTTC	CSVALHLFGADEQYF
TRBV12-3/TRBV12-4	.	15	.	TRBJ2-5	TGTGCCAGCAGTTTAGAAGGTCCTGCAGGAGAGACCCGGTACTTC	CASSLEGPAGETRYF
TRBV9	few	14	TRBD1	TRBJ2-4	TGTGCCAGCAGCGTGGGACAGGGTAAAAACATTCAGTACTTC	CASSVGQGKNIQYF
TRBV11-1	.	15	.	TRBJ1-2	TGTGCCAGCAGCTTATCCCCCAAGATGGGCCCTGGCTACACCTTC	CASSLSPKMGPGYTF
TRBV7-2	once	16	.	TRBJ1-2	TGTGCCAGCAGCTTATATCTAAGAAAGGGCGGGGATGGCTACACCTTC	CASSLYLRKGGDGYTF
TRBV6-5	.	15	.	TRBJ2-1	TGTGCCAGCAGTAACGAGGGGGAGGCCTACAATGAGCAGTTCTTC	CASSNEGEAYNEQFF
TRBV4-1	.	20	.	TRBJ2-1	TGCGCCAGCAGCCAAGAACGGGGGTTGCGGAATATTGGGAAGAACAAGGAGCAGTTCTTC	CASSQERGLRNIGKNKEQFF
TRBV29-1	few	13	TRBD2	TRBJ2-1	TGCAGCGTTGTGGGAGGGAGGGCGGATGAGCAGTTCTTC	CSVVGGRADEQFF